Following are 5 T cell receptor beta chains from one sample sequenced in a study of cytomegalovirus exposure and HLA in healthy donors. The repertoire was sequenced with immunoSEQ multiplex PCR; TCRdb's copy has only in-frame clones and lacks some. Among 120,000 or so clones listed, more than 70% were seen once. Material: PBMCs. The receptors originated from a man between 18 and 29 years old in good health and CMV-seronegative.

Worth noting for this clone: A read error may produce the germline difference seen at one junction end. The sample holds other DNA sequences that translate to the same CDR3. The CDR3 sequence: CSVEDRGYGYTF. As DNA, the CDR3 is TGCAGCGTAGAAGACAGGGGCTATGGCTACACCTTC. This rearrangement joins TRBV29-1 to TRBJ1-2, with 8 bases identical to TRBD1. The length of the CDR3 is 12 residues. Germline CDR1 and CDR2: SQVTM and ANQGSEA. Complete variable domain (other parts from reference TRBV29-1 and TRBJ1-2): SAVISQKPSRDICQRGTSLTIQCQVDSQVTMMFWYRQQPGQSLTLIATANQGSEATYESGFVIDKFPISRPNLTFSTLTVSNMSPEDSSIYLCSVEDRGYGYTFGSGTRLTVV.

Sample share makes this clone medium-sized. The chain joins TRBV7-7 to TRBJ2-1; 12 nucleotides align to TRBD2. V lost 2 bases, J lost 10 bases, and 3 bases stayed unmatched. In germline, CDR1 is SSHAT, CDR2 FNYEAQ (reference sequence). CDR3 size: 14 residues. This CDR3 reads CASSLLAGGREQFF. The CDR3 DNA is TGTGCCAGCAGCTTACTAGCGGGAGGGAGAGAGCAGTTCTTC.

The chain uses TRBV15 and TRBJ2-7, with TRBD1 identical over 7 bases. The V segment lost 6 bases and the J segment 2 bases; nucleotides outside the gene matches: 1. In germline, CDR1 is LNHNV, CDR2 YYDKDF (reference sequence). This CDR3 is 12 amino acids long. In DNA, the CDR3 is TGTGCCACCAGGGGACAGACCTACGAGCAGTACTTC. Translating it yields CATRGQTYEQYF.

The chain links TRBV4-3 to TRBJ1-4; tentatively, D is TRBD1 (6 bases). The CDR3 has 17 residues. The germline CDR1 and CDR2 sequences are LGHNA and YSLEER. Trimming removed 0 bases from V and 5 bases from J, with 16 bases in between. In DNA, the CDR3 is TGCGCCAGCAGCCAAGATTTGCCCGACAGGACCAATGAAAAACTGTTTTTT. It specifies CASSQDLPDRTNEKLFF.

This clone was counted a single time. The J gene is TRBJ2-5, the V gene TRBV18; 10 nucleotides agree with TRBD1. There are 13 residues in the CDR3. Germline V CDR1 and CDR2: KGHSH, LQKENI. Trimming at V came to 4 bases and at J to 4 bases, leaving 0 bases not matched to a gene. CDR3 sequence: CASSRDRGETQYF. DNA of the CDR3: TGTGCCAGCTCACGGGACAGGGGAGAGACCCAGTACTTC. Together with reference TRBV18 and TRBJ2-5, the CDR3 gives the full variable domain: NAGVMQNPRHLVRRRGQEARLRCSPMKGHSHVYWYRQLPEEGLKFMVYLQKENIIDESGMPKERFSAEFPKEGPSILRIQQVVRGDSAAYFCASSRDRGETQYFGPGTRLLVL.